The T cell receptor beta chain under discussion was sequenced for a study of cytomegalovirus exposure and HLA in healthy donors (TCRdb year 2017). Some background on the complete study: An earlier analysis of 587 of the donors reported about 280 Gb of sequence data and 117 million unique TCR beta sequences obtained from about 170 million T cells. Five DR-DQ haplotypes were treated as single units for association and clustering because of strong linkage in the cohort. The study aimed to test whether signatures of past pathogen exposure could be identified by cataloging public T cell receptors. Around 320 gigabases of sequencing data and 78 million or so unique TCR sequences were included in an early release covering around 600 HLA-typed donors. A separate validation cohort of roughly 130 different subjects was used in addition to the roughly 720-subject first cohort. Genome-wide SNP genotypes for about 55% of the 666 donors were used in a later genetic analysis, which treated that subset as a discovery cohort. In the later analysis, no new phenotypic data were used to find candidate immune exposures; instead, reliance was placed on TCR beta sequences and their occurrence across donors. A later analysis re-analyzed previously published TCR beta repertoires from about 600 donors and added high-resolution HLA genotyping to study TCR occurrence patterns. An earlier analysis of approximately 580 of the donors used high-throughput TCR beta sequencing to judge whether each TCR beta V gene segment behaved as functional or pseudogenic. Every discovery cohort repertoire had been produced on one sequencing platform. Among about 370 genotyped donors of the cohort, an average of around 220,000 unique TCR beta nucleotide sequences was sequenced per donor, of which 15% to 20% were non-productive. Class I and class II HLA loci were covered by the typing at four-digit resolution. The T cell repertoires of 666 subjects were profiled by immunosequencing and related to cytomegalovirus serostatus. High-throughput TCR immunosequencing, statistical association of individual TCRs with disease status, and machine learning were combined to predict cytomegalovirus infection status. The number of typed donors differed by locus: about 620-640 for A, B, C, DRB1 and DQB1; roughly 510 for DQA1; fewer than 610 for DPA1; and some 430 for DPB1. Of the approximately 400 genotyped donors, approximately 80% fell in the genetic ancestry cluster associated with self-reported Caucasian donors. Alongside the repertoire data, information on donor age, sex, ethnicity and CMV serostatus was compiled.

There are 15 amino acids in the CDR3, from cysteine to phenylalanine inclusive. Of all the DNA, just the CDR3 is kept, 45 bases in frame from base 1. V is cut by 0 bases and J by 0 bases, and the space between the germline ends is 9 bases. From a lookup of the germline V gene, CDR1 and CDR2 are SGHRS and YFSETQ. Notes on this clone: There is no known antigen for this receptor. No much larger clonotype is one base removed from it; base qualities were not supplied.

What the research found in general, with its limitations: Cytomegalovirus status was reported to be diagnosed by the classifier with high specificity and sensitivity in both the original and validation cohorts. Across donors, most TCR sequences were observed very rarely, whereas some public TCRs were present in many individuals. It was suggested by the authors that the approach could potentially be generalized to other disease states and immunological phenotypes. Presence/absence analyses assumed roughly uniform sequencing depth across donors, an assumption that may not hold. In a later genetic analysis, a missense DCLRE1C variant was associated with V-gene and J-gene trimming of TCR beta chains, and the association was replicated in an independent cohort. In vitro tests confirmed that a few of the cytomegalovirus-associated TCR beta chains recognize cytomegalovirus antigens. In a later analysis, the rate of TCR association differed among HLA loci, with DRB1 alleles having the most associated TCRs and HLA-C alleles having the fewest. In this cohort, only TCR beta chains were sequenced, and detectable features were limited by the absence of alpha or paired-chain data. Roughly 15 rarely observed V segments, including chromosome 9 orphons, were excluded from the earlier analysis of several hundred of the donors because counts were too low. In an earlier analysis of some 550 of the donors, most TCR beta V segments were observed in productive rearrangements about 87% or about 30% of the time, broadly matching IMGT annotations. The 87-base-pair reads could not distinguish some IMGT-functional V segments, including TRBV6-2 and TRBV6-3, so those segments were excluded. According to a later analysis, most CMV-associated TCR beta chains appeared to be HLA-restricted, and the HLA associations seemed to be driven largely by CMV exposure. Because HLA typing was missing for some donors at each locus, association tests included only the typed subset. A later analysis found that HLA-associated TCR beta chains were more clonally expanded and had lower generation probabilities than equally common non-associated chains. A cluster of highly shared sequence variants was judged likely to represent a technical artifact of the sequencing pipeline. When HLA alleles, especially DR and DQ, strongly co-occurred, TCR associations were difficult to assign to individual alleles. Compared with the roughly 700-donor mean, donors in an Asian-associated ancestry cluster had fewer N-insertions in productive TCRs, according to a later genetic analysis. In a later analysis, some 18,000 TCR beta sequences were associated with specific HLA alleles at a false discovery rate of 0.05. According to a later analysis, parvovirus B19, influenza, CMV and Epstein-Barr virus appeared linked to several top co-occurrence clusters. Correlated functional status among segregating V segments might be attributable to linkage disequilibrium, but an unknown experimental factor could not be ruled out. The study listed 150 to 200 TCR beta chains as associated with cytomegalovirus. CMV serostatus was the only immune exposure information available for the cohort. A further reported finding was that TCR beta sequences accurately predicted the HLA-A and HLA-B alleles for most subjects in the first cohort.

Preparation of the library involved the immunoSEQ multiplex PCR assay. A mixture of 60 forward primers for TCR Vbeta segments and 13 reverse primers for TCR Jbeta segments was used in the multiplex PCR. The CDR3 region of rearranged TCR beta genes was amplified from genomic DNA with a multiplex PCR assay. The Illumina HiSeq System was used to sequence the amplified TCR beta libraries as 87-base-pair reads. Concerning the study's data processing: A later analysis counted tens of millions of unique TCR beta chains across the 550 to 750 repertoires, and roughly 11 million of these chains were shared by at least two donors. A nearest-neighbor algorithm error-corrected the raw reads and collapsed the reads into unique sequences, merging closely related sequences to remove PCR and sequencing errors. CDR3 sequences were aligned to IMGT reference sequences to assign V, D and J gene segments. For a sequence to be retained, at least a six-nucleotide match to both a V gene segment and a J gene segment was required. A rearrangement was called productive if the CDR3 had no stop codons and remained in frame with V and J, and every other rearrangement was called non-productive. CDR3 was defined according to IMGT convention as the region running from the second conserved V-encoded cysteine to the conserved J-encoded phenylalanine. Sequences without an unambiguous match to a single V gene segment were excluded from the earlier analysis of over 500 of the donors. In an earlier analysis of several hundred of the donors, a V segment was called functional when productive rearrangements were above 56.7%, and segregating when the standard deviation between donors exceeded 5%. To diagnose cytomegalovirus status from the catalog of TCR beta chain sequences, a statistical classification framework was built. A later analysis assigned V and J genes by comparing TCR nucleotide sequences with IMGT/GENE-DB human TR gene sequences. Using the TCRdist pipeline, a later analysis assigned CDR3 sequences along with most-parsimonious VDJ recombination scenarios. A later analysis defined each TCR beta chain by its CDR3 amino acid sequence plus V-gene family, and excluded reads lacking a unique V-gene family. As a way to deal with suspected cross-contamination and a sequencing artifact, a later analysis dropped hundreds of nucleotide sequences that were highly shared and had low generation probability. In a later analysis, a clonal expansion index was calculated for each public chain from normalized within-repertoire ranks of inferred template counts. A later analysis computed generation probabilities with a VDJ recombination model fitted to out-of-frame rearrangements, and checked the results against IGoR. A later analysis scored TCR-TCR, TCR-HLA and TCR-CMV co-occurrence with hypergeometric tests, applying a repertoire-size bias correction to TCR pairs. A later analysis estimated false discovery rates by permuting HLA or CMV assignments 20 times. In a later analysis, co-occurring TCRs were grouped with DBSCAN, and TCRdist sequence similarity was added when clustering was performed within HLA-allele-positive subsets. Repertoires with fewer than 30,000 or more than 120,000 public chains, plus five repertoires with anomalous nucleotide sharing, were excluded from co-occurrence clustering. TCRdb carries this immuneACCESS record with in-frame sequences only. Its versions omit some clonotypes, under half of them owing to an unresolved V gene in the studies checked, with the rest unexplained. V and J calls plus clone size are reproduced from that table; the DNA served to infer D and trimming. The sample has fewer than 200,000 clones on record, approximately 81% of them singletons. The top ten clonotypes cover 2.2% of the sample.

The cohort consisted of 600 to 750 healthy bone marrow donors. At the time of sampling, all cohort members were nominally healthy, though unrecorded immune exposures were likely present. The donor was CMV seronegative and was included in the group of a few hundred seronegative cohort members. Every donor gave a peripheral blood sample, and the peripheral blood mononuclear cells from that sample were used for TCR beta sequencing. Genomic DNA extraction from the blood cell samples was performed with the Qiagen DNeasy Blood Extraction Kit. Input material: PBMCs. This TCR was sampled from a woman in her thirties in good health and CMV-seronegative. The chain couples TRBV5-1 to TRBJ1-1; D gene: possibly TRBD1, on 5 matching bases. The DNA reads as follows: TGCGCCAGCAGCTTGGCACCGACAGTGAACACTGAAGCTTTCTTT. This gives the protein CASSLAPTVNTEAFF.